The sample holds many counts of the clone carrying this T cell receptor beta chain. As to time point: newly diagnosed GD, antithyroid drugs for less than 3 months. The authors made the TCR library using RNA they extracted from PBMCs. Libraries of TCR beta came from iRepertoire HTBI primers plus Arm-PCR of CDR3 regions. One entry per CDR3 protein results from TCRdb running MiXCR on the multiplex PCR reads. The profile shows roughly 610,000 distinct CDR3 sequences, roughly 15% of them singletons. The source of the sample is a study of regulatory T cells in long-lasting Graves disease. The V and J ends lost 11 bases and 3 bases respectively, with 16 bases between them. The CDR3 totals 13 residues. The germline V gene has CDR1 LGHNT and CDR2 FRNRAP. This same sample was also part of a study on T cells in Graves' hyperthyroidism and ophthalmopathy. That investigation notes: Patients aged 18 to 65 had newly diagnosed hyperthyroidism lasting under 2 months. Initially, a first-round RT-PCR of the TCR CDR3 employed the HTBI primer set.

The input for sequencing was peripheral blood mononuclear cells (PBMCs), taken at new diagnosis, from a patient treated with antithyroid drugs. The sequence derives from a woman between 25 and 40 years old with Graves disease. This sequence joins TRBV12-5 and TRBJ2-5, with TRBD2 as a possible D gene (6 bases). CDR3 sequence (DNA): TGTGCTCCCCCTGGAGGGCGGGAAGAGACCCAGTACTTC. It specifies CAPPGGREETQYF.